The subject of this entry is one T cell receptor beta chain. The antigen is undetermined. This specimen comes from a study of PD-L1 blockade in urothelial cancer. Study background: Specimens of blood held a median count of roughly 150,000 T cells. Study-level points and caveats: Pretreatment blood TCR clonality under the median forecast improved survival.

Time point meaning: peripheral blood 6 weeks after treatment start. Per-patient samples, pretreatment and on-treatment, numbered 1 to 8. Libraries were prepared by immunoSEQ multiplex PCR; TCRdb keeps only in-frame clonotypes and omits some of them. The sample has 38,000 or so clones; more than 75% are singletons. The source material was PBMCs, sampled around atezolizumab (anti-PD-L1) treatment. The clonotype originates from a man between 65 and 85 years old with urothelial cancer.

The CDR3 loop is CASRSGRQGVDEQFF. In DNA form, the CDR3 reads TGCGCCAGCAGAAGTGGCCGACAGGGGGTGGATGAGCAGTTCTTC. The J gene is TRBJ2-1, the V gene TRBV5-1; 9 nucleotides align to TRBD1. V dropped 5 bases and J dropped 8; count of bases not matched to a gene: 11. Germline V gene lookup returns CDR1 SGHRS and CDR2 YFSETQ. This CDR3 has 15 amino acids.